These 6 T cell receptor beta chains share one sample of origin, sequenced in a study of cytomegalovirus exposure and HLA in healthy donors. PCR amplification relied on 60 Vbeta primers (plus 13 Jbeta primers). Only in-frame clones appear in the TCRdb table, and some are missing; sequencing was by immunoSEQ multiplex PCR. This sample has more than 140,000 clones, with about 75% found just once. The sample comprised PBMCs. These receptors were taken from a male donor in good health and CMV-seronegative.

The sample holds one count of this clone. The chain links TRBV4-3 to TRBJ2-5; D possibly corresponds to TRBD1 (6 bases). The CDR3 has 15 amino acids. The germline gives CDR1 LGHNA, CDR2 YSLEER. V was shortened by 0 bases and J by 2 bases, with 10 bases between the two germline ends. CDR3 loop: CASSQELRGQETQYF. The DNA for the CDR3 is TGCGCCAGCAGCCAAGAGTTAAGGGGGCAAGAGACCCAGTACTTC.

V is TRBV9 and J is TRBJ2-2; 10 nucleotides match TRBD2. This CDR3 has 17 amino acids. Germline V gene sequence: CDR1 SGDLS, CDR2 YYNGEE. Trimming cost V 4 bases and J 4 bases; bases outside gene matches: 10. The CDR3 protein is CASSPRTSGTVTGELFF. The CDR3 DNA follows: TGTGCCAGCAGCCCCCGGACTAGCGGAACCGTCACCGGGGAGCTGTTTTTT.

The chain is built from TRBV4-2 and TRBJ1-2; D call uncertain. V shed 0 bases and J shed 8 bases, with 19 bases lying between them. Germline-derived CDR1 and CDR2 are LGHNA and YNFKEQ. The CDR3 extends over 16 amino acids. CDR3 bases: TGTGCCAGCAGCCAAGAGGAGGCTAACGCCAGATTCGGCTACACCTTC. This encodes CASSQEEANARFGYTF.

The rearrangement uses TRBV11-2 and TRBJ2-5; TRBD1 matches 7 bases. This CDR3 is 12 amino acids long. The ends lost 5 bases at V and 11 bases at J; junction bases unmatched: 8. CDR1 is SGHAT, CDR2 FQNNGV, per germline. CDR3 in amino acids: CASSPQGWEQYF. The CDR3, as DNA: TGTGCCAGCAGCCCACAGGGGTGGGAGCAGTACTTC. The complete variable domain, with remaining parts taken from reference TRBV11-2 and TRBJ2-5, reads EAGVAQSPRYKIIEKRQSVAFWCNPISGHATLYWYQQILGQGPKLLIQFQNNGVVDDSQLPKDRFSAERLKGVDSTLKIQPAKLEDSAVYLCASSPQGWEQYFGPGTRLLVL.

The chain links TRBV10-3 to TRBJ2-5; D is perhaps TRBD2 (5 bases). Germline CDR1 ENHRY, CDR2 SYGVKD. The CDR3 length is 14 residues. Trimming left V 7 bases short and J 5 bases short, with 17 bases between. The CDR3 DNA sequence: TGTGCCATCAATCGCGGGCCGGCCCCCGAGACCCAGTACTTC. It yields the protein CAINRGPAPETQYF.

The genes are TRBV5-6 and TRBJ1-6; D gene unclear. Between the trimmed V and J ends, which lost 4 bases and 7 bases, there was a span of 12 bases. This CDR3 spans 14 amino acids. Germline V gives CDR1 SGHDT, CDR2 YYEEEE. CDR3 nucleotide sequence: TGTGCCAGCAGCCCCGCGGGGAGCAATTCACCCCTCCACTTT. Its translation is CASSPAGSNSPLHF.